This T cell receptor (beta chain) comes out of a study of T cell responses to AZD1222 COVID-19 vaccine. Between the trimmed V and J ends, which lost 8 bases and 2 bases, there was a span of 19 bases. This CDR3 comprises 15 residues. CDR1 MNHEY and CDR2 SMNVEV come from the germline V gene (reference sequence). Assay used: immunoSEQ multiplex PCR; TCRdb lists only in-frame clones, some missing. Here the sample spans more than 100,000 clones, roughly 90% being singletons. Study-level findings and limits: Sampling that yielded the repertoires occurred only after the peak T cell response. Across the whole spike, CD4 TCRs peaked at regions 160-218 and 743-854. Spike-specific TCR breadth rose after two AZD1222 doses, and depth rose as well.

Concerning this clone: As yet, its antigen is unknown.

This receptor was obtained from an adult in good health. The rearrangement links TRBV27 to TRBJ2-7, with D hard to call. Sequencing was performed on peripheral blood, taken on day 0 of AZD1222 vaccination. CDR3 nucleotide sequence: TGTGCCAGCCACCCATCAGGTCGTGGACCCTACGAGCAGTACTTC. Its translation: CASHPSGRGPYEQYF.